This T cell receptor beta chain was profiled in a study of cytomegalovirus exposure and HLA in healthy donors. Study-level points and caveats: Accurate prediction of most subjects' HLA-A and HLA-B alleles from TCR beta sequences was reported. For TCR beta chains, V- and J-gene trimming was later linked to a missense DCLRE1C variant. Specificity for CMV antigens was confirmed in vitro for a few of the CMV-associated chains.

At collection, donors were nominally healthy, but unrecorded immune exposures were probable. In the case of this clone: The antigen remains unidentified.

The PCR was carried out with 60 Vbeta primers and 13 Jbeta primers. TCRdb's copy holds only in-frame clones and misses some; the assay was immunoSEQ multiplex PCR. The sample includes about 190,000 clones, roughly 77% of them seen just once. Germline CDR1 is MDHEN and CDR2 is SYDVKM. The CDR3 contains 16 residues. Trimming removed 1 base from V and 0 bases from J, with 10 bases in between. This sequence joins TRBV28 and TRBJ1-3; maybe TRBD1 (5 bases). This TCR came from a woman between 50 and 59 years old in good health and CMV-seronegative. Source material: PBMCs. The CDR3 reads CASSLSTGVSGNTIYF. In nucleotides, the CDR3 is TGTGCCAGCAGTTTATCCACAGGCGTCTCTGGAAACACCATATATTTT.